The 20 T cell receptor beta chains below were found in one sample sequenced in a study of blood T cells in healthy people across ages. Sample-barcoded 5' priming and a J-beta primer mix drove a second PCR of roughly 6 to 12 cycles. MiXCR, run by TCRdb on the 5' RACE reads, gives a single entry per CDR3 protein. This sample carries hundreds of thousands of distinct CDR3 sequences, around 24% of them seen once, and the ten largest clones take 2.5% to 3.5%. This same sample was also taken into another study, of T cells of mothers and their children.

The sequencing input was blood. The receptors shown here come from a boy between 5 and 17 years old in good health.

The V call is TRBV12-3 or TRBV12-4, the J call TRBJ1-5, with 9 bases lining up with TRBD1. J lost 6 bases, V lost 5 bases, and 5 bases had no gene match. The CDR3 loop spans 14 amino acids. The CDR3 region has the DNA TGTGCCAGCAGTCACACAGGGGGCCGTCAGCCCCAGCATTTT. It yields the protein CASSHTGGRQPQHF.

The CDR3, as DNA: TGTGCCATCAGGCCAGGGGCGACCTACGAGCAGTACTTC. It yields the protein CAIRPGATYEQYF. J is TRBJ2-7 and V is TRBV10-3; D might be TRBD1 (6 bases). Trimming cost V 6 bases and J 2 bases, with 11 bases left between them. The CDR3 totals 13 residues. Germline CDR1 ENHRY, CDR2 SYGVKD.

This chain joins TRBV10-3 and TRBJ2-5; unclear D gene. There are 13 residues in the CDR3. The ends were cut back, 7 bases at V and 0 bases at J, with 9 bases in the middle. CDR1 is ENHRY and CDR2 is SYGVKD in the germline V gene. CDR3 protein: CAIKLGDQETQYF. The CDR3 region has the DNA TGTGCCATCAAACTTGGAGACCAAGAGACCCAGTACTTC.

The V call is TRBV20-1, the J call TRBJ2-5, with D possibly being TRBD1 (5 bases). The V gene lost 6 bases and the J gene lost 4 bases, with 12 bases spanning the gap. CDR3 length equals 12 residues. Germline V gives CDR1 DFQATT, CDR2 SNEGSKA (reference sequence). The CDR3 DNA is TGCAGTGCGCCACCTAGGGGAGAGACCCAGTACTTC. Translating it yields CSAPPRGETQYF.

This clonotype was found a few times. V and J are TRBV29-1 and TRBJ1-1, with 7 bases lining up with TRBD1. J gave up 5 bases and V 2 bases, and 8 bases lay outside the gene matches. The germline gives CDR1 SQVTM, CDR2 ANQGSEA. This CDR3 is built from 14 residues. The CDR3 protein is CSVEPPTGRTEAFF. The CDR3 DNA is TGCAGCGTTGAACCCCCGACAGGGCGAACTGAAGCTTTCTTT. Drawing the rest from reference TRBV29-1 and TRBJ1-1, the complete variable domain is SAVISQKPSRDICQRGTSLTIQCQVDSQVTMMFWYRQQPGQSLTLIATANQGSEATYESGFVIDKFPISRPNLTFSTLTVSNMSPEDSSIYLCSVEPPTGRTEAFFGQGTRLTVV.

V is TRBV30 and J is TRBJ2-5; 9 bases fit TRBD2. Trimming took 5 bases from V and 4 from J; bases not matched to a gene: 5. Germline CDR1 reads GTSNPN; CDR2 reads SVGIG (reference sequence). CDR3 length equals 13 residues. The CDR3 DNA sequence: TGTGCCTGGGGGGTAGCGGGGGTAGAGACCCAGTACTTC. Residues: CAWGVAGVETQYF.

This clonotype has a handful of counts. The chain uses TRBV12-3 or TRBV12-4 and TRBJ1-4, with a tentative D call TRBD1 (6 bases). This CDR3 is 15 amino acids long. V shed 3 bases and J shed 1 base, with 9 bases lying between them. The CDR3 here is CASSLGAETNEKLFF. CDR3 coding DNA: TGTGCCAGCAGTTTGGGGGCCGAAACTAATGAAAAACTGTTTTTT.

This chain uses TRBV28 with TRBJ1-1, with D possibly TRBD1 on 6 matching bases. Trimming took off 7 bases at V and 6 bases at J, with 12 bases between the two ends. Germline V gives CDR1 MDHEN, CDR2 SYDVKM. CDR3 length: 12 amino acids. CDR3 coding DNA: TGTGCCAGCACTATAAGGGGGGCTGAAGCTTTCTTT. Protein sequence: CASTIRGAEAFF.

In its sample, this clonotype was seen a few times. A junction boundary mismatches the germline segment, possibly from a read error. The chain links TRBV28 to TRBJ1-1, with 9 bases that match TRBD1. Germline V gene data show CDR1 as MDHEN and CDR2 as SYDVKM. The CDR3 is 14 residues long. The CDR3 coding sequence is TGTGCCAGCAGTCCACAACCGGGACAGGGTTTAGCTTCCTTT. This gives the protein CASSPQPGQGLASF.

This clonotype was counted ten times or more. This sequence joins TRBV7-6 and TRBJ2-7; TRBD1 is a possible D gene (6 bases). The germline CDR1 and CDR2 sequences are SGHVS and FNYEAQ. V was pared by 4 bases and J by 3 bases, with 10 bases between. CDR3 length: 13 amino acids. CDR3 DNA: TGTGCCAGCAGCTCCGGCAGGGGCTACGAGCAGTACTTC. Translated, it gives CASSSGRGYEQYF.

A few counts support this clonotype. V and J are TRBV7-7 and TRBJ1-4; perhaps TRBD1 as D (6 bases). Germline loops: CDR1 SSHAT, CDR2 FNYEAQ (reference sequence). The CDR3 totals 13 residues. Trimming removed 6 bases from V and 8 bases from J, with 13 bases in between. CDR3: CASSTDSREKLFF. The CDR3 bases are TGTGCCAGCAGTACGGACAGCCGGGAAAAACTGTTTTTT.

This clonotype was found a few times. The chain has TRBV4-1 and TRBJ1-5, with D possibly TRBD1 on 5 matching bases. Deletions cut 1 base from V and 6 bases from J, with 16 bases between. CDR1 MGHRA and CDR2 YSYEKL come from the germline V gene. CDR3 length: 16 amino acids. In nucleotides, the CDR3 is TGCGCCAGCAGCCAAGTTGCCGGGGGGTCGACTCAGCCCCAGCATTTT. This encodes CASSQVAGGSTQPQHF.

This clonotype was seen more than once but under ten times. The V and J genes are TRBV12-3 or TRBV12-4 and TRBJ2-7; D unresolved. V shed 6 bases and J shed 4 bases, with 13 bases lying between them. CDR3 length equals 13 residues. CDR3 nucleotide sequence: TGTGCCAGCAGGTATACGGAAGCTTACGAGCAGTACTTC. It translates to CASRYTEAYEQYF.

CDR3 DNA: TGTGCCAGCAACACCCTGGGTAGCTCCTACAATGAGCAGTTCTTC. It specifies CASNTLGSSYNEQFF. The chain links TRBV6-6 to TRBJ2-1; the D is unclear. Germline V gene sequence: CDR1 MNHNY, CDR2 SVGAGI (reference sequence). The CDR3 totals 15 residues. V dropped 7 bases and J dropped 0 bases, with 13 bases sitting between them.

This clonotype was seen at least ten times. V is TRBV20-1 and J is TRBJ2-7; D may be TRBD2 (5 bases). V dropped 5 bases and J dropped 8 bases, with 13 bases sitting between them. The CDR3 runs to 11 residues. The germline V gene has CDR1 DFQATT and CDR2 SNEGSKA (reference sequence). CDR3 amino acids: CSAPTSSQQYF. The CDR3 region has the DNA TGCAGTGCTCCTACTAGTTCCCAGCAGTACTTC.

The V and J genes are TRBV7-2 and TRBJ2-6, with D perhaps assigned TRBD1 or TRBD2 (5 bases each). The CDR3 runs 19 residues. The V gene lost 3 bases and the J gene lost 2 bases, with 20 bases spanning the gap. Germline V gene sequence: CDR1 SGHTA, CDR2 FQGNSA. The CDR3 loop is CASSLPGPLNRAGANVLTF. In nucleotides, the CDR3 is TGTGCCAGCAGCTTGCCGGGGCCTCTAAATCGAGCTGGGGCCAACGTCCTGACTTTC.

The chain couples TRBV21-1 to TRBJ2-5; TRBD1, the D gene given by the table, was not confirmed from the DNA. The DNA end favors TRBJ2-1, so the J call may be wrong. TRBV21-1 is a pseudogene. The CDR3 loop spans 15 amino acids. The CDR3 region is CASPDPGQGLDEQFF. Here the CDR3 DNA reads TGTGCCAGCCCCGACCCGGGACAGGGTCTCGATGAGCAGTTCTTC.

The V gene is TRBV6-4, the J gene TRBJ2-3; TRBD1 agrees at 9 bases. Germline CDR1 and CDR2: MRHNA and SNTAGT. This CDR3 is built from 15 residues. The trim removed 4 bases at V and 2 bases at J, leaving 4 bases unmatched. The CDR3 DNA sequence: TGTGCCAGCAGTGCCGGGACAGGGAACACAGATACGCAGTATTTT. Its translation: CASSAGTGNTDTQYF.

This clonotype was seen a handful of times. The gene calls are TRBV27 and TRBJ1-3; 9 bases align to TRBD1. This CDR3 spans 15 amino acids. Germline V gene lookup returns CDR1 MNHEY and CDR2 SMNVEV (reference sequence). The junction had 3 bases not matched to a gene; V was cut back by 2 bases and J by 4 bases. In DNA form, the CDR3 reads TGTGCCAGCAGTTTAACAGGGGGCTTCGGAAACACCATATATTTT. This gives the protein CASSLTGGFGNTIYF.

This chain uses TRBV6-6 with TRBJ1-1; D is ambiguous. V lost 1 base, J lost 1 base, and 4 bases lay in between. Germline loops: CDR1 MNHNY, CDR2 SVGAGI (reference sequence). The CDR3 has 13 amino acids. The CDR3 DNA sequence: TGTGCCAGCAGTTACTTTGGGAACACTGAAGCTTTCTTT. Amino acids: CASSYFGNTEAFF.